The 5 T cell receptor beta chains reported below all come from one sample, sequenced in a study of cytomegalovirus exposure and HLA in healthy donors (TCRdb year 2017). Libraries came from the immunoSEQ multiplex PCR assay. A mixture of 60 forward primers for TCR Vbeta segments and 13 reverse primers for TCR Jbeta segments was used in the multiplex PCR. This is the immuneACCESS table as TCRdb keeps it, with only in-frame sequences that have V and J called. A part of the clones is gone; compared with another copy, unresolved V genes explain less than half, and the rest is unexplained. The sample includes over 70,000 clones, with approximately 80% observed a single time. The ten most abundant clones make up approximately 2% of the sample. Sequences were obtained from PBMCs. The receptors come from a man between 18 and 35 years old in good health and CMV-seronegative.

CDR3 amino acids: CASSLGTGSTDTQYF. CDR3 DNA: TGTGCCAGCTCCCTAGGGACAGGGAGCACAGATACGCAGTATTTT. The rearrangement links TRBV18 to TRBJ2-3, with 9 bases aligning to TRBD1. With V trimmed by 6 bases and J by 0 bases, 4 bases remained unmatched. Germline CDR1 is KGHSH and CDR2 is LQKENI. There are 15 residues in the CDR3.

Details on this clone: A junction boundary mismatches the germline segment, possibly from a read error. Other DNA sequences of this sample code for an identical CDR3. V is TRBV7-7 and J is TRBJ2-1; 10 positions match TRBD1. The germline V gene encodes CDR1 SSHAT and CDR2 FNYEAQ (reference sequence). This CDR3 is 15 amino acids long. The CDR3 DNA is TGTGCTAGCAGCTTAGGAGGGACAGGGGACGATGAGCAGTTCTTC. Protein product: CASSLGGTGDDEQFF.

This chain links TRBV2 with TRBJ2-1, with D possibly matching TRBD1 (6 bases). This CDR3 is 14 amino acids long. V lost 4 bases and J lost 3, with 10 bases in between. Germline V gives CDR1 SNHLY, CDR2 FYNNEI. CDR3 amino acids: CASSGNRDYNEQFF. In DNA form, the CDR3 reads TGTGCCAGCAGTGGGAACAGGGACTACAATGAGCAGTTCTTC.

The chain has TRBV2 and TRBJ2-5; 13 nucleotides align to TRBD2. Looked up from germline, CDR1 is SNHLY and CDR2 is FYNNEI. This CDR3 contains 16 residues. V shed 6 bases and J 7 bases; nucleotides not matched to a gene: 11. The CDR3, as DNA: TGTGCCAGCAGCCCTGAGACTAGCGGGGGGAGCGGGACCCAGTACTTC. Protein: CASSPETSGGSGTQYF. The whole variable domain, filled in from reference TRBV2 and TRBJ2-5, reads EPEVTQTPSHQVTQMGQEVILRCVPISNHLYFYWYRQILGQKVEFLVSFYNNEISEKSEIFDDQFSVERPDGSNFTLKIRSTKLEDSAMYFCASSPETSGGSGTQYFGPGTRLLVL.

This clone was seen once. The rearrangement links TRBV11-2 to TRBJ1-6; 8 nucleotides match TRBD1. The CDR3 has 15 residues. V lost 1 base and J lost 7; bases outside the gene matches: 3. Germline CDR1 reads SGHAT; CDR2 reads FQNNGV. The CDR3 loop is CASSLAGGSNSPLHF. CDR3 in DNA: TGTGCCAGCAGCTTAGCAGGGGGCAGCAATTCACCCCTCCACTTT.